Given below is one TCR beta chain in context. Its target is not known. The germline CDR1 and CDR2 sequences are MNHEY and SMNVEV (reference sequence). The CDR3 extends over 13 amino acids. V shed 5 bases and J shed 3 bases, with 10 bases lying between them. Running of the assay took place at deep level. Here immunoSEQ multiplex PCR was the method, and the copy in TCRdb shows in-frame clones only, minus some. This sample carries hundreds of thousands of clones, 90% to 98% of them seen once, and the ten largest clones take approximately 0.2%. The naive CD8 fraction comprised CD45RO-negative cells positively selected for CCR7 and excluded terminally differentiated effector memory CD45RA+ cells. The data belong to a study of shared clonotypes between healthy human individuals. Study-level findings and limits: Since donors were few, the genetic and exposure-history diversity represented was limited.

The chain has TRBV27 and TRBJ1-2; D ambiguous. Sequencing was done on a sample of naive CD8+ T cells sorted from blood. The receptor was derived from a man aged 30 to 39 in good health. CDR3 amino acids: CASSPNRDYGYTF. Written as DNA, the CDR3 is TGTGCCAGCAGTCCCAATAGGGACTATGGCTACACCTTC.